Following are 15 T cell receptor beta chains from one sample sequenced in a study of human T cells and chemical hapten exposure. Time point indicated: patch test 1, 2 weeks after DPC sensitization. Treatment described: therapeutic diphenylcyclopropenone sensitization with weekly scalp DPC. MiXCR, run by TCRdb on the RACE reads, gives a single entry per CDR3 protein. Among about 380,000 distinct CDR3 sequences listed, roughly 4.8% were seen once. Sample: whole blood, taken in connection with sensitization to the hapten diphenylcyclopropenone (DPC). Receptor source: a woman aged 45 to 65 with alopecia areata. Some clones in this sample may be carry-over from other donors' samples.

This chain uses TRBV4-1 with TRBJ2-2; D unresolved. The germline gives CDR1 MGHRA, CDR2 YSYEKL. This CDR3 contains 15 residues. Deletions cut 1 base from V and 7 bases from J, with 13 bases between. The CDR3 region has the DNA TGCGCCAGCAGCCAAGGACCTGGGTATAACGGGGAGCTGTTTTTT. Its translation is CASSQGPGYNGELFF.

The rearrangement joins TRBV14 to TRBJ2-7; 9 nucleotides line up with TRBD2. Germline lookup yields CDR1 SGHDN and CDR2 FVKESK. The V segment lost 0 bases and the J segment 4 bases; nucleotides outside the gene matches: 10. There are 17 residues in the CDR3. The CDR3 DNA reads TGTGCCAGCAGCCAAGATACCCTAGCGGGAACTCGGTACGAGCAGTACTTC. It encodes CASSQDTLAGTRYEQYF. Supplemented by reference TRBV14 and TRBJ2-7, the full variable domain reads EAGVTQFPSHSVIEKGQTVTLRCDPISGHDNLYWYRRVMGKEIKFLLHFVKESKQDESGMPNNRFLAERTGGTYSTLKVQPAELEDSGVYFCASSQDTLAGTRYEQYFGPGTRLTVT.

This clonotype was counted a few times. V is TRBV29-1 and J is TRBJ1-2, with D possibly matching TRBD1 (5 bases). CDR1 is SQVTM and CDR2 is ANQGSEA in the germline V gene. The CDR3 consists of 12 residues. The V end lost 2 bases, the J end lost 2 bases, and 6 bases lay between the germline ends. CDR3 in amino acids: CSVEWGNYGYTF. CDR3 nucleotides: TGCAGCGTTGAATGGGGCAACTATGGCTACACCTTC.

This clonotype was counted at least ten times. V is TRBV7-6 and J is TRBJ2-5; TRBD2 agrees at 8 bases. This CDR3 contains 13 residues. The V gene's germline CDR1 is SGHVS and CDR2 FNYEAQ. Unmatched junction bases numbered 2, after V lost 3 bases and J lost 5 bases. The CDR3 sequence: CASSFRGGETQYF. The CDR3 DNA is TGTGCCAGCAGCTTCCGGGGGGGTGAGACCCAGTACTTC.

In the case of this clonotype: It may be a read error: a sequence one base away is much more abundant. The rearrangement links TRBV4-3 to TRBJ2-1, with D perhaps assigned TRBD1 or TRBD2 (5 bases each). This CDR3 is built from 17 residues. Germline CDR1 is LGHNA and CDR2 is YSLEER. Written as DNA, the CDR3 is TGCACCAGCAGCCAAGATCGGGAAGGGGAAACCTACAATGAGCAGTTCTTC. This codes for CTSSQDREGETYNEQFF.

This clonotype was counted many times. V gene TRBV29-1 combines with J gene TRBJ2-3; D not resolved. V was trimmed by 6 bases and J by 3 bases, leaving 16 bases between them. Germline V gene lookup returns CDR1 SQVTM and CDR2 ANQGSEA. The CDR3 length is 14 residues. CDR3 protein: CSVERHGGTDTQYF. In DNA form, the CDR3 reads TGCAGCGTCGAACGACACGGTGGAACAGATACGCAGTATTTT.

This clonotype was observed at least ten times. This chain links TRBV14 with TRBJ1-5, with a possible D match to TRBD1 (6 bases). Trimming left V 0 bases short and J 2 bases short, with 11 bases between. There are 16 residues in the CDR3. Germline V gene data show CDR1 as SGHDN and CDR2 as FVKESK. The CDR3 DNA is TGTGCCAGCAGCCAAGACAGGGGAAGGGGCAATCAGCCCCAGCATTTT. Its translation is CASSQDRGRGNQPQHF.

In its sample, this clonotype was seen a few times. The gene calls are TRBV12-3 or TRBV12-4 and TRBJ2-1; the D gene is possibly TRBD2 (5 bases). V lost 5 bases to trimming and J lost 7 bases, with 9 bases between them. This CDR3 spans 12 amino acids. DNA for the CDR3: TGTGCCAGCAGTAAACTAGGAAATGAGCAGTTCTTC. This sequence encodes CASSKLGNEQFF.

This clonotype occurred many times. The V and J genes are TRBV10-3 and TRBJ2-6; a weak D match, TRBD2 (5 bases). V lost 2 bases and J lost 2, with 10 bases in between. Germline CDR1 reads ENHRY; CDR2 reads SYGVKD. This CDR3 contains 16 residues. CDR3 nucleotides: TGTGCCATCAGTGAGACCGGACTTACTGGGGCCAACGTCCTGACTTTC. Amino acid sequence: CAISETGLTGANVLTF.

Many counts were recorded for this clonotype. The chain carries TRBV7-6 and TRBJ2-7; TRBD2 might be the D (5 bases). Germline assignment: CDR1 SGHVS and CDR2 FNYEAQ. Trimming left V 5 bases short and J 9 bases short, with 17 bases between. The CDR3 is 13 residues long. CDR3 DNA: TGTGCCAGCAGCCCCAGCGGTGTCCCCGTGCAGTACTTC. As protein: CASSPSGVPVQYF.

Many counts were recorded for this clonotype. The chain uses TRBV19 and TRBJ1-5; tentative D call: TRBD1 (5 bases). V lost 7 bases and J 7 bases, leaving 23 bases between the germline ends. CDR1 is LNHDA and CDR2 is SQIVND in the germline V gene (reference sequence). The CDR3 totals 16 residues. The CDR3 spells CASTITARGRGQPQHF. The CDR3 DNA reads as TGTGCCAGTACCATAACCGCGAGGGGAAGAGGCCAGCCCCAGCATTTT.

The sample holds many counts of this clonotype. V is TRBV29-1 and J is TRBJ1-1; 8 positions match TRBD1. CDR1 and CDR2 (germline): SQVTM, ANQGSEA. The V and J ends lost 3 bases and 0 bases, in that order; junction bases with no gene match: 12. The CDR3 sequence is 17 residues long. The CDR3 spells CSVDPHGTGGMNTEAFF. The CDR3 nucleotides read TGCAGCGTTGATCCACATGGGACAGGAGGAATGAACACTGAAGCTTTCTTT.

The sample holds many counts of this clonotype. The junction departs from the called germline gene at one end, perhaps through a read error. J is TRBJ1-4 and V is TRBV12-3 or TRBV12-4, with 10 nucleotides matching TRBD1. The CDR3 length is 12 residues. The CDR3 DNA sequence: TGTGCCAGCAGTTTAAGGGGACAGGGGTCTATTTTC. Its translation is CASSLRGQGSIF.

The CDR3 region has the DNA TGTGCCAGCAGTTGCTCGATACAGGGGAACACTGAAGCTTTCTTT. Its protein product is CASSCSIQGNTEAFF. The chain employs TRBV6-5 and TRBJ1-1, with a weak D call TRBD1 (6 bases). The germline V and J ends were trimmed by 4 bases and 1 base, with 13 bases remaining between them. Germline loops: CDR1 MNHEY, CDR2 SVGAGI. This CDR3 contains 15 residues.

This clonotype has ten or more counts. The chain recombines TRBV29-1 with TRBJ2-1; TRBD2 agrees at 15 bases. This CDR3 has 16 amino acids. The J segment lost 6 bases and the V segment lost 0 bases, leaving 3 bases of the junction unmatched. CDR1 is SQVTM, CDR2 ANQGSEA, per germline. CDR3 in amino acids: CSVEDGLAGGPNEQFF. The CDR3 region has the DNA TGCAGCGTTGAAGATGGACTAGCGGGAGGGCCCAATGAGCAGTTCTTC.